This T cell receptor beta chain was identified in a study of long-term antiretroviral therapy in people with HIV. Overall study findings and caveats: Possibly under older ART regimens, blood was drawn between the mid-2000s and the late 2010s. Transplant donor controls retained higher diversity, though diversity increased after ART.

A word on this clone: The antigen remains unidentified.

Researchers report immunoSEQ v3.0 was run at survey level. Sequenced by immunoSEQ multiplex PCR; TCRdb stores in-frame clones only, minus some. The sample comprises 25,000 to 30,000 clones, about 93% of which are singletons, and around 6.4% rests with the top ten. The sample here was unsorted PBMCs, taken around 6.5 years after starting antiretroviral therapy. The TCR comes from a woman aged 35 to 49 with HIV.

CDR3 nucleotide sequence: TGTGCCACCCAGGTCTATGGCTACACCTTC. Protein: CATQVYGYTF. The chain employs TRBV6-6 and TRBJ1-2; D unclear. Germline CDR1 reads MNHNY; CDR2 reads SVGAGI (reference sequence). This CDR3 is built from 10 residues. V lost 10 bases, J lost 4 bases, and 7 bases lay in between.